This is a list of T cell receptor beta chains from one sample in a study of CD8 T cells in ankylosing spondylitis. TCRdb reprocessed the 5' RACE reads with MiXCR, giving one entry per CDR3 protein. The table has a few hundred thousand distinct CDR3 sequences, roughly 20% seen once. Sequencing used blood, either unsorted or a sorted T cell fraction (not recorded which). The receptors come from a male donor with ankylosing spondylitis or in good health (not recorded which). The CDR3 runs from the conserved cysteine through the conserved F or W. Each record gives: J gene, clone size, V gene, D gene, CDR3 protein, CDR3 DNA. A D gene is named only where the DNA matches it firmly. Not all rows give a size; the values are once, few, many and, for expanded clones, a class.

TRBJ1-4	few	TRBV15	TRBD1	CATSRDQTGVNEKLFF	TGTGCCACCAGCAGAGATCAGACAGGGGTTAATGAAAAACTGTTTTTT
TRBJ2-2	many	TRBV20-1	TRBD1	CSASQGARVTGELFF	TGCAGTGCTAGTCAGGGGGCGCGGGTCACCGGGGAGCTGTTTTTT
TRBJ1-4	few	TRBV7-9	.	CASSSGRLGEKLFF	TGTGCCAGCAGCTCCGGACGGTTGGGGGAAAAACTGTTTTTT
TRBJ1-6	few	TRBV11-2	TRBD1	CASSPGQGSSYNSPLHF	TGTGCCAGCAGCCCCGGACAGGGAAGCTCCTATAATTCACCCCTCCACTTT
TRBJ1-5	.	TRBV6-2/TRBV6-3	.	CASSYETDSNQPQHF	TGTGCCAGCAGTTACGAGACAGATAGCAATCAGCCCCAGCATTTT
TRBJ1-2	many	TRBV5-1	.	CASSSSQGEDGYTF	TGCGCCAGCAGCTCCTCACAGGGAGAGGATGGCTACACCTTC
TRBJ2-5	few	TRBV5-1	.	CASRGWTVDFSSLVQETQYF	TGCGCCAGCAGGGGATGGACAGTAGATTTTAGTTCTTTAGTTCAAGAGACCCAGTACTTC
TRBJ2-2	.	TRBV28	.	CASRPPGDITNTGELFF	TGTGCCAGCAGACCCCCAGGGGACATCACGAACACCGGGGAGCTGTTTTTT
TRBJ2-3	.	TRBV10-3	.	CAISVSFGGSTDTQYF	TGTGCCATCAGTGTATCCTTTGGGGGAAGCACAGATACGCAGTATTTT
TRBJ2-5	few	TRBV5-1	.	CASSLLPGAQETQYF	TGCGCCAGCAGCTTGTTGCCTGGGGCACAAGAGACCCAGTACTTC
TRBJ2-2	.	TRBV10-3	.	CAISGLVGDTGELFF	TGTGCCATCAGTGGACTAGTGGGGGACACCGGGGAGCTGTTTTTT
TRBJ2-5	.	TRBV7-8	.	CASSPWGGAQETQYF	TGTGCCAGCAGCCCATGGGGGGGGGCACAAGAGACCCAGTACTTC